This T cell receptor (beta chain) was documented in a study of identical twins (dated by TCRdb to the mid-2010s). Context from the whole study: To test whether fetal clonotypes persist, the study used deep sequencing on TCR alpha and beta repertoires from monozygotic twins, unrelated adults of various ages, and cord blood. Replicate twin experiments were performed at different times using different library preparation protocols to rule out contamination. The full study reports these points: Because the same donors could not be followed over many years, conclusions were based on cross-sectional statistical analysis. Zero-insertion analyses could be partly confounded by invariant T cells such as MAIT and iNKT, although diverse VJ usage argued against such confounding for most clonotypes. In monozygotic twins, out-of-frame TCR alpha sharing was systematically underestimated by recombination models, although the models agreed with sharing between unrelated individuals. The excess sharing between twins in beta out-of-frame sequences was weaker because fewer shared sequences reduced the signal-to-noise ratio. Abundant cord blood beta clonotypes had fewer insertions, young adult naive repertoires showed a similar but weaker trend, and memory repertoires showed no such trend. Compared with coincidental sharing between unrelated individuals, out-of-frame TCR alpha sequences shared between twins had an excess of sequences with low generation probability.

From a lookup of the germline V gene (reference sequence), CDR1 and CDR2 are DFQATT and SNEGSKA. V was cut back by 3 bases and J by 6 bases, leaving a gap of 15 bases between them. The CDR3 holds 14 amino acids from the cysteine to the phenylalanine. The sequence is cut down to CDR3 DNA, 42 bases in frame from base 1. This clonotype showed up just a few times. Which antigen it targets is not known. It has no much larger one-base neighbor in the sample; base qualities were not kept. All donors were healthy Caucasians. Three pairs of female monozygotic twins, all aged 18 to 29 years, made up the twin cohort. RNA for TCR libraries was isolated from peripheral blood mononuclear cells. The library came from 5' RACE. The sequencer listed for this sample is Illumina HiSeq 2000. A universal primer binding site was added through template switching, and the final cDNA carried a unique molecular identifier so that TCR cDNA molecules could be counted accurately. Specific primers in the conserved constant-segment region were used to synthesize first-strand cDNA for TCR alpha and beta chains. To control for contamination, each cDNA library was double barcoded with a SMART-Mk sample barcode plus Illumina barcodes. TruSeq adapter sequences, together with Illumina sample barcodes, were added in two successive PCR steps. The TCR alpha and beta cDNA libraries were sequenced on the Illumina HiSeq platform using custom primers. Regarding the original processing steps: MiGEC was used to process raw reads and extract unique molecular identifiers, and MiXCR was used to find CDR3 positions. For each individual, recombination models were inferred using an EM algorithm with the repgenHMM and IGoR tools. The tcR package in R was used for shared clonotype analysis, with sharing normalized by the product of cloneset sizes. To study raw recombination free of thymic and clonal selection effects, out-of-frame nonproductive sequences were analyzed. Clones were called with MiXCR by TCRdb after fastp trimmed the public reads at Q25, and only in-frame beta chains were retained. Rows are unified per CDR3 protein, each entry keeping the most common DNA and genes. The V and J calls come from TCRdb's annotation, not from the publication. In all, the sample holds about 730,000 distinct CDR3 sequences, and around 21% of those were seen once. The ten largest account for 4% to 5.5% of the sample.

The data were also submitted as part of a second study, on T cells expressing NK-cell markers. The second investigation adds: Fewer than ten donors provided sorted CD3+CD56+NKG2C+, CD3+CD56+NKG2C- and CD3+CD56-NKG2C+ T-cell subsets, whose TCR beta-chain repertoires were profiled. Seven of the eight sequenced donors were HCMV-seropositive and one was HCMV-seronegative. To restrict sorting to alphabetaTCR-expressing T cells, an anti-gammadeltaTCR antibody was added in several experiments. For five or six donors, the dominant CD3+CD56+NKG2C+ clonotypes were among the top 10 CD8+ clonotypes and accounted for about 1.0-8% of CD8+ T cells. Those dominant clonotypes were again the most abundant among CD3+CD56-NKG2C+ cells in a few donors, at about 28.3-60.1%. Whether the expanded NKG2C-expressing T cell clones were specific for HCMV antigens remained unclear. All eight donors whose samples were sequenced were randomly selected healthy volunteers, three of them men and five women. HCMV serostatus was determined by detecting HCMV-specific IgG in serum with a commercial ELISA kit. For over 5 donors, bulk peripheral blood T-cell repertoires were also sequenced from unsorted PBMC. MIGEC was used to demultiplex reads and group the reads by UMI, and MiTCR was used to assemble and quantify clonotypes. To exclude erroneous sequences, any TCR cDNA sequence not supported by at least two reads was discarded. Downstream repertoire analysis used the tcR package, and clonotypes were matched across fractions by CDR3 nucleotide sequence plus V segment. Antigen specificity was annotated against VDJdb with VDJmatch, allowing one amino acid substitution in CDR3.

Sequenced sample: PBMCs. The V and J genes are TRBV20-1 and TRBJ2-1, with no reliable assignment of the D segment. This sequence was found in a woman aged 18-30 years in good health. DNA sequence: TGCAGTGCTAGGTATCGACCCTTGGGCAATGAGCAGTTCTTC. Its translation is CSARYRPLGNEQFF.